This T cell receptor (beta chain) was found in a study of T cells in tumors after PD-1 blockade. Overall study context: Treatment was either pembrolizumab 200 mg every 3 weeks or cemiplimab 350 mg every 2 weeks. Blood samples averaged around 110,000 templates (range about 23,000-280,000) and over 35,000 unique clonotypes.

Trimming removed 5 bases from V and 0 bases from J, with 14 bases in between. This CDR3 region has 17 residues. The germline CDR1 and CDR2 sequences are MNHEY and SMNVEV (reference sequence). Generated by immunoSEQ multiplex PCR, the TCRdb table keeps only in-frame clones and is missing some. This sample has 60,000 to 70,000 clones, with roughly 70% found just once. Sequenced here: PBMCs, sampled after anti-PD-1 treatment. V is TRBV27 and J is TRBJ1-6; D gene ambiguous. This TCR derives from a human donor with basal cell carcinoma. CDR3: CASSPTNSRSYNSPLHF. In DNA, the CDR3 is TGTGCCAGCAGTCCGACGAACAGCCGCTCCTATAATTCACCCCTCCACTTT.